These 23 T cell receptor beta chains were sequenced from one sample in a study of shared clonotypes between healthy human individuals. The method was immunoSEQ multiplex PCR; TCRdb's version includes in-frame clones alone and lacks a portion of them. The sample has 490,000 or so clones, around 80% seen once. Sequenced input: PBMCs. These receptors all stem from a middle-aged woman in good health. Some clones in this sample may be carry-over from other donors' samples.

V and J are TRBV19 and TRBJ2-5; D is perhaps TRBD1 or TRBD2 (5 bases each). V was clipped by 1 base and J by 1 base, with 13 bases between them. Germline CDR1 reads LNHDA; CDR2 reads SQIVND (reference sequence). This CDR3 is built from 16 residues. This chain's CDR3 is CASSIGGYRAQETQYF. CDR3 sequence (DNA): TGTGCCAGTAGTATAGGGGGGTATAGGGCCCAAGAGACCCAGTACTTC.

The rearrangement joins TRBV5-1 to TRBJ2-3; unclear D gene. The V gene lost 0 bases and the J gene lost 1 base, with 6 bases spanning the gap. Germline lookup yields CDR1 SGHRS and CDR2 YFSETQ. The CDR3 spans 14 residues. Here the CDR3 DNA reads TGCGCCAGCAGCTTGGGCAAGCGCACAGATACGCAGTATTTT. It codes for CASSLGKRTDTQYF.

This clone has more than one count but fewer than ten. The V call is TRBV27, the J call TRBJ1-4, with TRBD1 identical over 7 bases. After removal of 7 bases from V and 5 bases from J, the junction contained 7 bases not matched to a gene. This CDR3 spans 14 amino acids. Germline V gene data show CDR1 as MNHEY and CDR2 as SMNVEV (reference sequence). This CDR3 is CASTRTGINEKLFF. CDR3 DNA: TGTGCCAGCACGCGGACAGGAATAAATGAAAAACTGTTTTTT.

The V and J genes are TRBV27 and TRBJ2-7; 13 positions match TRBD2. CDR1 MNHEY and CDR2 SMNVEV come from the germline V gene (reference sequence). Germline trimming cut 5 bases from V and 6 bases from J; bases unmatched to any gene: 7. The CDR3 extends over 15 amino acids. The chain's CDR3 is CASSPGTSGKSEQYF. The CDR3 region has the DNA TGTGCCAGCAGTCCCGGGACTAGCGGGAAATCCGAGCAGTACTTC.

The genes are TRBV7-3 and TRBJ2-6, with D tentatively TRBD1 or TRBD2 (6 bases each). V was cut by 5 bases and J by 1 base, with 27 bases left in between. The CDR3 contains 21 residues. In germline, CDR1 is SGHTA, CDR2 FQGTGA. DNA for the CDR3: TGTGCCAGCAGCCTTACAGGGTGGAGGGACCCTTTCCGGTCTGGGGCCAACGTCCTGACTTTC. Its translation: CASSLTGWRDPFRSGANVLTF.

This clone was seen more than once but under ten times. This chain links TRBV10-3 with TRBJ1-1; 8 nucleotides line up with TRBD1. Germline CDR1 is ENHRY and CDR2 is SYGVKD. This CDR3 is 13 amino acids long. V was pared by 6 bases and J by 4 bases, with 4 bases of the junction left unmatched. CDR3 sequence: CAISPGTGTEAFF. The CDR3 coding sequence is TGTGCCATCAGCCCCGGGACAGGCACTGAAGCTTTCTTT.

The chain uses TRBV9 and TRBJ2-3; the match to TRBD2 covers 12 bases. The length of the CDR3 is 13 residues. The germline gives CDR1 SGDLS, CDR2 YYNGEE. The trim removed 4 bases at V and 14 bases at J, leaving 8 bases unmatched. The CDR3, as DNA: TGTGCCAGCAGCTCCAGACTAGCGGGAGTCCCGTATTTT. Its translation is CASSSRLAGVPYF.

The rearrangement links TRBV5-1 to TRBJ1-5; 10 nucleotides align to TRBD1. Germline CDR1 is SGHRS and CDR2 is YFSETQ. CDR3 length: 14 amino acids. The V segment lost 0 bases and the J segment 10 bases; nucleotides outside the gene matches: 4. CDR3 in amino acids: CASSLGDRGHPQHF. CDR3 DNA: TGCGCCAGCAGCTTGGGGGACAGGGGCCATCCCCAGCATTTT.

This chain joins TRBV2 and TRBJ1-5, with 9 bases identical to TRBD1. This CDR3 is built from 15 residues. With 5 bases clipped from V and 2 bases from J, the junction kept 4 bases outside the gene matches. Germline assignment: CDR1 SNHLY and CDR2 FYNNEI. The CDR3 DNA is TGTGCCAGCAGTCGGACAGGGGTTGGCAATCAGCCCCAGCATTTT. It encodes CASSRTGVGNQPQHF.

Only a few counts were recorded for this clone. V gene TRBV10-2 combines with J gene TRBJ2-7, with 7 bases identical to TRBD1. Germline V CDR1 and CDR2: WSHSY, SAAADI. This CDR3 spans 12 amino acids. The V segment lost 7 bases and the J segment 5 bases; nucleotides outside the gene matches: 5. CDR3 DNA sequence: TGCGCCAGCATGGGTGACAGGGACGAGCAGTACTTC. It translates to CASMGDRDEQYF.

About this clone itself: A read error may be the cause here, since a much bigger clone is one base away. Because the CDR3 is missing its conserved closing phenylalanine or tryptophan, this is likely a read error. V is TRBV27 and J is TRBJ2-7; TRBD1 agrees at 7 bases. This CDR3 region has 15 residues. Trimming cost V 6 bases and J 1 base; bases outside gene matches: 9. Germline CDR1 and CDR2: MNHEY and SMNVEV (reference sequence). Here the CDR3 DNA reads TGTGCCAGCAGCCAGGGGACAGCCTTTTCCTACGAGCAGTACTTA. It is translated as CASSQGTAFSYEQYL.

This sequence joins TRBV7-3 and TRBJ2-1; D assignment may be TRBD1 or TRBD2 (5 bases each). The germline V gene encodes CDR1 SGHTA and CDR2 FQGTGA. The V end was cut by 3 bases, the J end by 8 bases, with 14 bases between. The length of the CDR3 is 14 residues. The CDR3 region is CASSFLGPSDEQFF. CDR3 coding DNA: TGTGCCAGCAGCTTCCTGGGACCGTCAGATGAGCAGTTCTTC. The full variable domain, its missing parts supplied by reference TRBV7-3 and TRBJ2-1, is GAGVSQTPSNKVTEKGKYVELRCDPISGHTALYWYRQSLGQGPEFLIYFQGTGAADDSGLPNDRFFAVRPEGSVSTLKIQRTERGDSAVYLCASSFLGPSDEQFFGPGTRLTVL.

This clone was recorded at least ten times. The V gene is TRBV25-1, the J gene TRBJ2-7, with TRBD1 matching 11 bases. V lost 8 bases, J lost 5 bases, and 5 bases stayed unmatched. Germline CDR1 is MGHDK and CDR2 is SYGVNS. The CDR3 length is 13 residues. The chain's CDR3 is CASGGQGVNEQYF. CDR3 nucleotide sequence: TGTGCCAGCGGGGGACAGGGGGTGAACGAGCAGTACTTC.

This chain joins TRBV18 and TRBJ2-7; the match to TRBD2 covers 9 bases. CDR1 is KGHSH and CDR2 is LQKENI in the germline V gene. The CDR3 is 15 amino acids. With V trimmed by 2 bases and J by 2 bases, 4 bases remained unmatched. The CDR3 nucleotides read TGTGCCAGCTCACCAGGGGTAGCGGGAGCCTACGAGCAGTACTTC. It codes for CASSPGVAGAYEQYF.

CDR3 sequence (DNA): TGTGCCAGCAGCGAAAGACAGGGGAACTACGAGCAGTACTTC. It encodes CASSERQGNYEQYF. The rearrangement uses TRBV7-7 and TRBJ2-7, with TRBD1 matching 8 bases. This CDR3 has 14 residues. Germline loops: CDR1 SSHAT, CDR2 FNYEAQ (reference sequence). The trim removed 5 bases at V and 3 bases at J, leaving 6 bases unmatched.

This chain uses TRBV19 with TRBJ1-2; the D gene is possibly TRBD1 (6 bases). CDR1 and CDR2 (germline): LNHDA, SQIVND (reference sequence). Trimming left V 9 bases short and J 8 bases short, with 19 bases between. The length of the CDR3 is 13 residues. As DNA, the CDR3 is TGTGCCAGCCACCCCCGAACAGGGTACGGCTACACCTTC. Translation: CASHPRTGYGYTF.

V and J are TRBV6-1 and TRBJ2-4; the match to TRBD1 covers 7 bases. J was trimmed by 0 bases and V by 2 bases; bases with no gene match: 4. This CDR3 has 16 amino acids. The germline V gene encodes CDR1 MNHNS and CDR2 SASEGT. The CDR3 is CASSERDRIAKNIQYF. The CDR3 DNA follows: TGTGCCAGCAGTGAACGGGACAGAATAGCCAAAAACATTCAGTACTTC.

In its sample, this clone was seen once. The V call is TRBV7-3, the J call TRBJ2-3; tentative D call: TRBD2 (6 bases). CDR1 is SGHTA, CDR2 FQGTGA, per germline. The CDR3 is made up of 14 amino acids. The V end was cut by 3 bases, the J end by 0 bases, with 7 bases between. CDR3 residues: CASSFGSSTDTQYF. CDR3 DNA sequence: TGTGCCAGCAGCTTCGGGAGTAGCACAGATACGCAGTATTTT.

The chain couples TRBV7-9 to TRBJ1-3; D gene uncertain. Deletions cut 1 base from V and 6 bases from J, with 4 bases between. Germline values: CDR1 SEHNR, CDR2 FQNEAQ (reference sequence). This CDR3 contains 12 residues. CDR3 sequence reads: CASSLETNTIYF. The CDR3 DNA reads TGTGCCAGCAGCTTAGAGACAAACACCATATATTTT.

The chain couples TRBV11-2 to TRBJ2-5, with 8 nucleotides matching TRBD1. J lost 5 bases, V lost 1 base, and 9 bases had no gene match. Germline values: CDR1 SGHAT, CDR2 FQNNGV. This CDR3 has 16 amino acids. The CDR3 coding sequence is TGTGCCAGCAGCTTAGCTCGCGCAGGGGGCGTTGAGACCCAGTACTTC. Encoded protein: CASSLARAGGVETQYF.

The rearrangement links TRBV28 to TRBJ1-2; a possible D gene is TRBD1 (5 bases). CDR1 is MDHEN, CDR2 SYDVKM, per germline. CDR3 length equals 13 residues. Trimming left V 8 bases short and J 2 bases short, with 12 bases between. CDR3 sequence (DNA): TGTGCCAGCGGGCAGGGCGCGAACTATGGCTACACCTTC. This gives the protein CASGQGANYGYTF.

The chain couples TRBV21-1 to TRBJ2-7. TRBV21-1 is shown as a pseudogene. This CDR3 spans 15 amino acids. The CDR3 is CASSKDPTINYEQYF. The CDR3 DNA follows: TGTGCCAGCAGCAAAGACCCCACCATCAACTACGAGCAGTACTTC.

This clone was found once. V is TRBV7-2 and J is TRBJ2-1; 8 bases agree with TRBD2. The trim removed 1 base at V and 7 bases at J, leaving 12 bases unmatched. The germline gives CDR1 SGHTA, CDR2 FQGNSA. The CDR3 runs to 17 residues. The CDR3 DNA is TGTGCCAGCAGCTTAGTCGGGACTAGATCCCCCCGGAATGAGCAGTTCTTC. Translated: CASSLVGTRSPRNEQFF.